This is a list of T cell receptor beta chains from one sample in a study of memory CD4+ T cells and cytomegalovirus serostatus. TCRdb keeps only in-frame clones here, not all; method: immunoSEQ multiplex PCR. This sample yields about 41,000 clones, of which more than 75% are seen a single time; around 0.72% belongs to the top ten. The sample consisted of memory CD4+ T cells from blood. The receptors stem from an adult in good health and CMV-seronegative. Both conserved end residues are part of each CDR3.

>TRBV7-3|TRBJ2-6
CASSSSSGANVLTF
>TRBV6-5|TRBJ1-1
CASSFGERGYTEAFF
>TRBV18|TRBJ2-7
CASSPPTDRGEQYF
>TRBV7-2|TRBJ1-2
CASSPSGMGQSYGYTF
>TRBV7-9|TRBJ1-2
CASSLEGTGGSNYGYTF
>TRBV19|TRBJ1-2
CASRSATGGTYGYTF
>TRBV4-2|TRBJ2-5
CASSQDIFRGAAETQYF
>TRBV9|TRBJ1-2
CASSVGPGSYGYTF
>TRBV6-5|TRBJ1-1
CASRTRGTEAFF
>TRBV28|TRBJ1-2
CASSFRVNYGYTF
>TRBV18|TRBJ1-2
CASSPRTDFNYGYTF
>TRBV11-2|TRBJ1-1
CASSLNGYTEAFF
>TRBV10-3|TRBJ2-1
CAISGQGTYNEQFF
>TRBV30|TRBJ1-6
CAWRGREISPLHF
>TRBV5-4|TRBJ1-1
CASSIDRGRRAEAFF
>TRBV7-6|TRBJ2-1
CASSLARGLAGYNEQFF
>TRBV7-9|TRBJ2-1
CASSLPGGYNEQFF
>TRBV10-3|TRBJ1-6
CAIRPGVGSPLHF
>TRBV5-1|TRBJ1-4
CASSYTNPNEKLFF
>TRBV27|TRBJ2-7
CASSLWRPGPYEQYF
>TRBV5-8|TRBJ2-3
CASSPHTGDSISSNTQYF
>TRBV4-2|TRBJ1-5
CASSQDRGGGTNSNQPQHF
>TRBV30|TRBJ2-5
CASDTGTGAQETQYF
>TRBV27|TRBJ1-5
CASSDKGQGRQPQHF
>TRBV27|TRBJ2-1
CASSYGSPGHEQFF
>TRBV4-2|TRBJ2-7
CASSPGTGALRYEQYF
>TRBV7-2|TRBJ2-7
CASSPTGYEQYF
>TRBV18|TRBJ1-2
CASSFGQGVHYGYTF
>TRBV7-9|TRBJ2-1
CASSLNLPYNEQFF
>TRBV4-2|TRBJ2-5
CASSQDGWRTSGGDLHF
>TRBV5-1|TRBJ1-5
CATTIILDRDRGLHQPQHF
>TRBV19|TRBJ2-3
CASSRGLADTQYF